This T cell receptor (beta chain) came from a study of blood T cell repertoires in COVID-19. At the level of the study: Nucleic acid was either cDNA or gDNA, and it came from T cells, B-cell-depleted T cells, or PBMCs.

Germline values: CDR1 MNHEY, CDR2 SMNVEV (reference sequence). The length of the CDR3 is 14 residues. The V gene end was trimmed by 10 bases and the J gene end by 3 bases; junction bases not matched to a gene: 9. In the original processing: Quantification of nucleated cells was approximated via reference gene primer amplification. Method: immunoSEQ multiplex PCR; TCRdb's copy keeps in-frame clones and lacks some. V and J calls and clone size are those listed in that table; D and trimming were worked out from the DNA. The sample has roughly 220,000 clones; approximately 80% are singletons. V is TRBV27 and J is TRBJ2-5; 9 bases are shared with TRBD2. This TCR was sampled from a young man with active or convalescent COVID-19. The specimen was peripheral blood. The CDR3 sequence is CATATGGREETQYF. CDR3 nucleotides: TGTGCCACCGCCACGGGCGGGAGGGAAGAGACCCAGTACTTC.